This is a list of T cell receptor beta chains from one sample in a study of T cells after yellow fever vaccination. TCRdb analysed the 5' RACE reads with MiXCR anew, one entry per CDR3 protein. Of about 94,000 distinct CDR3 sequences listed, roughly 9% are singletons. The sequencing used CD8+ T cells not binding an NS4B(214-222) dextramer, sorted from PBMCs, collected roughly 14 days after the first yellow fever vaccination. The receptor set was obtained from a man aged 18 to 30 who received the YFV17D yellow fever vaccine. CDR3s include the opening cysteine and the closing phenylalanine or tryptophan. D genes are given only for firm matches. Only some rows state a clone size, as once, few, many or a class for expanded clones.

TRBD1,.,TRBV28,14,TRBJ2-1,CASSLSAGGNEQFF,TGTGCCAGCAGTTTATCGGCAGGGGGCAATGAGCAGTTCTTC
.,.,TRBV11-2,13,TRBJ1-4,CASSLTPVLELFF,TGTGCCAGCAGCTTAACCCCTGTTCTGGAACTGTTTTTT
.,many,TRBV3-1,12,TRBJ2-3,CASSAQRDTQYF,TGTGCCAGCAGCGCGCAGCGGGATACGCAGTATTTT
.,few,TRBV7-6,16,TRBJ2-5,CASSSSRTGVVETQYF,TGTGCCAGCAGCTCCTCCCGAACGGGGGTGGTCGAGACCCAGTACTTC
TRBD1,few,TRBV5-1,14,TRBJ1-2,CASSLDVGTEGYTF,TGCGCCAGCAGCTTGGACGTGGGGACAGAAGGCTACACCTTC
.,.,TRBV6-5,15,TRBJ1-2,CASSYSRSSNYGYTF,TGTGCCAGCAGTTACTCGAGGTCCTCCAACTATGGCTACACCTTC
.,few,TRBV6-1,14,TRBJ1-2,CASSDSRGRDGYTF,TGTGCCAGCAGTGATAGCAGGGGAAGAGATGGCTACACCTTC
TRBD1,few,TRBV7-9,13,TRBJ2-7,CASRSGTGYEQYF,TGTGCCAGCAGGTCCGGGACAGGCTACGAGCAGTACTTC
TRBD1,few,TRBV6-5,16,TRBJ2-2,CASSFRDREGTGELFF,TGTGCCAGCAGTTTCCGGGACAGGGAGGGCACCGGGGAGCTGTTTTTT
.,few,TRBV15,13,TRBJ2-3,CATSRSRDHRQYF,TGTGCCACCAGCAGATCTAGGGACCATCGGCAGTATTTT
.,many,TRBV5-1,14,TRBJ2-2,CASSGTGNTGELFF,TGCGCCAGCAGTGGGACGGGGAACACCGGGGAGCTGTTTTTT
.,.,TRBV9,14,TRBJ2-3,CASSVGGRTDTQYF,TGTGCCAGCAGCGTGGGGGGCCGGACAGATACGCAGTATTTT
.,many,TRBV4-2,16,TRBJ2-7,CASSQDPGSYSYEQYF,TGTGCCAGCAGCCAAGACCCGGGGTCTTACTCCTACGAGCAGTACTTC
.,.,TRBV7-2,16,TRBJ2-2,CASSLSEGFEAGELFF,TGTGCCAGCAGCTTATCGGAGGGATTTGAGGCCGGGGAGCTGTTTTTT
.,many,TRBV5-1,17,TRBJ2-4,CASSLDAWQGGKNIQYF,TGCGCCAGCAGCTTGGATGCGTGGCAGGGTGGCAAAAACATTCAGTACTTC
.,many,TRBV6-5,14,TRBJ1-6,CASSYSGVRSPLHF,TGTGCCAGCAGTTACTCCGGGGTGAGGTCACCCCTCCACTTT
.,few,TRBV27,13,TRBJ2-2,CASSWGVSGELFF,TGTGCCAGCAGTTGGGGGGTTTCCGGGGAGCTGTTTTTT
TRBD1,.,TRBV27,14,TRBJ1-5,CASRAGQTNQPQHF,TGTGCCAGCAGGGCGGGACAGACCAATCAGCCCCAGCATTTT
.,few,TRBV7-9,14,TRBJ2-7,CASSLALGEYEQYF,TGTGCCAGCAGCTTAGCGCTAGGGGAATACGAGCAGTACTTC
.,few,TRBV4-3,16,TRBJ2-1,CASSQTTAVSYNEQFF,TGCGCCAGCAGCCAAACCACAGCGGTATCCTACAATGAGCAGTTCTTC
.,.,TRBV7-3,14,TRBJ2-5,CASSLRGYQETQYF,TGTGCCAGCAGCCTCCGCGGATACCAAGAGACCCAGTACTTC
.,few,TRBV7-3,13,TRBJ2-1,CASSLEQRDEQFF,TGTGCCAGCAGCTTGGAACAGCGCGATGAGCAGTTCTTC
.,few,TRBV5-1,14,TRBJ1-2,CASSPEGDDYGYTF,TGCGCCAGCAGCCCCGAGGGGGACGACTATGGCTACACCTTC
.,.,TRBV3-1,15,TRBJ2-1,CASSSGRNAYNEQFF,TGTGCCAGCAGCTCGGGACGAAATGCCTACAATGAGCAGTTCTTC
.,.,TRBV6-2/TRBV6-3,12,TRBJ2-3,CASSQFIGVWYF,TGTGCCAGCAGTCAGTTCATTGGTGTTTGGTATTTT
.,many,TRBV7-2,14,TRBJ2-3,CASSLGLNRDTQYF,TGTGCCAGCAGCCTCGGGCTGAACCGGGATACGCAGTATTTT
TRBD2,few,TRBV23-1,16,TRBJ2-1,CASSHYPSGGNNEQFF,TGCGCCAGCAGTCACTATCCTTCCGGGGGGAACAATGAGCAGTTCTTC
.,.,TRBV24-1,15,TRBJ2-1,CATSYPDSLNNEQFF,TGTGCCACCAGTTACCCCGACAGTCTAAACAATGAGCAGTTCTTC
.,.,TRBV24-1,15,TRBJ2-1,CATSGGEIINNEQFF,TGTGCCACCAGTGGAGGGGAGATAATAAACAATGAGCAGTTCTTC
.,few,TRBV10-3,12,TRBJ2-1,CAISESLVEQFF,TGTGCCATCAGTGAGTCCCTAGTTGAGCAGTTCTTC
TRBD2,.,TRBV7-3,17,TRBJ2-2,CASSLLAGGPSTGELFF,TGTGCCAGCAGCTTACTAGCGGGGGGGCCTTCTACCGGGGAGCTGTTTTTT
TRBD2,few,TRBV27,17,TRBJ2-5,CASSFLAGTQTQETQYF,TGTGCCAGCAGTTTTCTAGCGGGGACGCAGACGCAAGAGACCCAGTACTTC
.,few,TRBV4-3,16,TRBJ2-2,CASSQGASVSTGELFF,TGCGCCAGCAGCCAAGGGGCTAGCGTGTCCACCGGGGAGCTGTTTTTT
.,.,TRBV15,18,TRBJ2-1,CATSRVKNRPGLYNEQFF,TGTGCCACCAGCAGAGTCAAAAACCGGCCGGGCCTATACAATGAGCAGTTCTTC
.,.,TRBV7-9,15,TRBJ1-4,CASSPPEGDNEKLFF,TGTGCCAGCAGCCCCCCGGAGGGGGATAATGAAAAACTGTTTTTT
TRBD2,.,TRBV4-1,17,TRBJ2-2,CASSQEWRGGNTGELFF,TGCGCCAGCAGCCAAGAATGGCGGGGGGGGAACACCGGGGAGCTGTTTTTT
.,.,TRBV5-6,15,TRBJ2-3,CASSLRGPTEDTQYF,TGTGCCAGCAGCTTAAGGGGTCCCACCGAAGATACGCAGTATTTT
TRBD2,few,TRBV5-6,15,TRBJ2-5,CASSLWGGLQETQYF,TGTGCCAGCAGCTTGTGGGGGGGATTACAAGAGACCCAGTACTTC
TRBD2,.,TRBV5-1,13,TRBJ2-3,CASAGGPGDTQYF,TGCGCCAGCGCGGGGGGGCCGGGAGATACGCAGTATTTT
TRBD1,few,TRBV27,15,TRBJ1-1,CASSPRQGVATEAFF,TGTGCCAGCAGTCCCCGACAGGGGGTGGCCACTGAAGCTTTCTTT
TRBD2,many,TRBV20-1,15,TRBJ2-3,CSARVAGGLVDTQYF,TGCAGTGCTAGAGTAGCGGGGGGGCTGGTAGATACGCAGTATTTT
.,many,TRBV12-3/TRBV12-4,15,TRBJ2-1,CASTRRGGPNNEQFF,TGTGCCAGCACCCGGAGGGGGGGGCCGAACAATGAGCAGTTCTTC
TRBD1,.,TRBV20-1,12,TRBJ1-1,CSAYDRATEAFF,TGCAGTGCCTATGACAGGGCCACTGAAGCTTTCTTT
.,.,TRBV4-1,15,TRBJ1-3,CASSLRQTSGNTIYF,TGCGCCAGCAGCCTTCGACAGACCTCTGGAAACACCATATATTTT
.,.,TRBV27,15,TRBJ2-1,CASSLLEGAYNEQFF,TGTGCCAGCAGCCTCCTTGAGGGGGCCTACAATGAGCAGTTCTTC
TRBD2,few,TRBV6-5,19,TRBJ2-2,CASSSPPRLAGFTTGELFF,TGTGCCAGCAGTTCACCGCCACGACTAGCGGGGTTTACTACCGGGGAGCTGTTTTTT
.,few,TRBV20-1,15,TRBJ1-6,CSAREPTGHLSPLHF,TGCAGTGCTAGAGAGCCGACAGGACATTTATCACCCCTCCACTTT
.,.,TRBV5-6,13,TRBJ2-7,CASSFPLGNEQYF,TGTGCCAGCAGCTTCCCTCTGGGGAACGAGCAGTACTTC
.,few,TRBV4-1,16,TRBJ1-4,CASSQDSIRWDEKLFF,TGCGCCAGCAGCCAAGATTCGATCCGATGGGATGAAAAACTGTTTTTT
.,few,TRBV27,15,TRBJ1-6,CASSITGINNSPLHF,TGTGCCAGCAGTATCACGGGAATTAATAATTCACCCCTCCACTTT
.,few,TRBV29-1,13,TRBJ2-7,CSVVASSAYEQYF,TGCAGCGTTGTAGCGTCGTCCGCCTACGAGCAGTACTTC
.,few,TRBV12-3/TRBV12-4,15,TRBJ2-1,CASNVQGADYNEQFF,TGTGCCAGCAATGTACAGGGCGCTGACTACAATGAGCAGTTCTTC
.,.,TRBV29-1,15,TRBJ2-5,CSVEFPKRTGETQYF,TGCAGCGTTGAGTTCCCTAAAAGAACTGGAGAGACCCAGTACTTC